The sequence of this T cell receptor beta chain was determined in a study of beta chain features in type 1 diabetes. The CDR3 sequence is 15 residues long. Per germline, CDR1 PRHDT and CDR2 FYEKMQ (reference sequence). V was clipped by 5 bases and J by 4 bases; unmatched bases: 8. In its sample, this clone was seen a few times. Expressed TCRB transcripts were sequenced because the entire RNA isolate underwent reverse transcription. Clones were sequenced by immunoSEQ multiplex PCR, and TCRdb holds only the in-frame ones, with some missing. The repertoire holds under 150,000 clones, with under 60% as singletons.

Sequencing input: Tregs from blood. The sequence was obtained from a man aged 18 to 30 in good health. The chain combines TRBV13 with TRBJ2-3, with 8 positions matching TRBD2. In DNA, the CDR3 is TGTGCCAGCAGCCCGTTCACGGGGGGGCCAGATACGCAGTATTTT. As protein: CASSPFTGGPDTQYF.